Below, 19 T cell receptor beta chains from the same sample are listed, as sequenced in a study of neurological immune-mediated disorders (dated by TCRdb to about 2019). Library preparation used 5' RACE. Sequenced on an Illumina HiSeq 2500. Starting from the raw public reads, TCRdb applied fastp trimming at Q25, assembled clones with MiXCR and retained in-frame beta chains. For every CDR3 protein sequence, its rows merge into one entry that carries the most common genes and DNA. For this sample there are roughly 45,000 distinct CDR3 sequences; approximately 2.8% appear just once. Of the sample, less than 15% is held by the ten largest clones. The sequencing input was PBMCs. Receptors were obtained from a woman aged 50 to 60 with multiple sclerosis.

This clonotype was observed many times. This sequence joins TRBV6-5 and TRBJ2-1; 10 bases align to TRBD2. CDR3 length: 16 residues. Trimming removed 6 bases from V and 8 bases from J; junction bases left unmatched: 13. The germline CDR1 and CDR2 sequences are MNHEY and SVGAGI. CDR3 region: CASSPSAGGRLYEQFF. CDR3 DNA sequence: TGTGCCAGCAGCCCCTCAGCGGGGGGGCGTTTGTATGAGCAGTTCTTC.

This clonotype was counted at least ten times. The CDR3 loop is CSAVEGVSSTDTQYF. The CDR3 region has the DNA TGCAGTGCTGTGGAGGGGGTTTCGAGCACAGATACGCAGTATTTT. V usage is TRBV20-1 and J usage is TRBJ2-3; D might be TRBD1 or TRBD2, each matching 6 bases. CDR1 is DFQATT and CDR2 is SNEGSKA in the germline V gene (reference sequence). This CDR3 has 15 residues. V was shortened by 5 bases and J by 0 bases, with 15 bases between the two germline ends.

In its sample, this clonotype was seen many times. In DNA, the CDR3 is TGTGCCAGCACCCCGGTGCCCAATGGAGATACGCAGTATTTT. Its protein product is CASTPVPNGDTQYF. The chain is built from TRBV5-6 and TRBJ2-3; D remains unclear. With 6 bases removed from V and 5 bases from J, the gap between germline ends came to 16 bases. CDR3 size: 14 residues. The germline CDR1 and CDR2 sequences are SGHDT and YYEEEE. The full variable domain, in which reference TRBV5-6 and TRBJ2-3 provide the parts outside the CDR3, is DAGVTQSPTHLIKTRGQQVTLRCSPKSGHDTVSWYQQALGQGPQFIFQYYEEEERQRGNFPDRFSGHQFPNYSSELNVNALLLGDSALYLCASTPVPNGDTQYFGPGTRLTVL.

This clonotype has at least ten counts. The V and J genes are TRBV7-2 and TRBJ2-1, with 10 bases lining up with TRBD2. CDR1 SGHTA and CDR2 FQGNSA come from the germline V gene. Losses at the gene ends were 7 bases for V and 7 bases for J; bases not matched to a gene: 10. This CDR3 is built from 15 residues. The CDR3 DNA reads TGTGCCAGCAATCGAAGGAGCGGGAGGGCTAATGAGCAGTTCTTC. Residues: CASNRRSGRANEQFF.

CDR3 sequence (DNA): TGTGCCAGCAGTTTCGGTTCGGGTATAGGAGCGGGAGATACGCAGTATTTT. This encodes CASSFGSGIGAGDTQYF. The chain carries TRBV12-3 or TRBV12-4 and TRBJ2-3; D possibly corresponds to TRBD2 (6 bases). The CDR3 totals 17 residues. V shed 3 bases and J shed 5 bases, with 21 bases lying between them.

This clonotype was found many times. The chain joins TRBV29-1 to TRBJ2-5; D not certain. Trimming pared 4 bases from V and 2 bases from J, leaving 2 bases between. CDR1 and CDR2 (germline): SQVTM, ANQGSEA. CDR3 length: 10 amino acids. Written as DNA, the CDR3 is TGCAGCGTTGGTCAAGAGACCCAGTACTTC. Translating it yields CSVGQETQYF.

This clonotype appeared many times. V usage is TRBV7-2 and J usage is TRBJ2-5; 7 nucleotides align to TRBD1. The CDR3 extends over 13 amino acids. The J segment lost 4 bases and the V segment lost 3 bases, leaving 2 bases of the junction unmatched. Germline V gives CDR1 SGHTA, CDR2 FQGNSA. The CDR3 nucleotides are TGTGCCAGCAGCTTCAACAGGGGAGAGACCCAGTACTTC. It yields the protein CASSFNRGETQYF.

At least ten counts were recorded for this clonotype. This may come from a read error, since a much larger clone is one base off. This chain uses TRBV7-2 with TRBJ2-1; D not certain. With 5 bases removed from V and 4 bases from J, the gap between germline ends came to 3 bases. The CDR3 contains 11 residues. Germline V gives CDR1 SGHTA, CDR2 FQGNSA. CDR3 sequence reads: CASSDYNEQFF. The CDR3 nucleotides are TGTGCCAGCAGCGATTACAATGAGCAGTTCTTC.

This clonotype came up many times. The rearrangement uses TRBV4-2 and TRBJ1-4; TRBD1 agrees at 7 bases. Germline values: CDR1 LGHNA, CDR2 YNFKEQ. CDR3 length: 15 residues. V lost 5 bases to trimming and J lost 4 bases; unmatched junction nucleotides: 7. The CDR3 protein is CASSVDRDLNEKLFF. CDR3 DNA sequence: TGTGCCAGCAGCGTTGACAGGGACCTTAATGAAAAACTGTTTTTT.

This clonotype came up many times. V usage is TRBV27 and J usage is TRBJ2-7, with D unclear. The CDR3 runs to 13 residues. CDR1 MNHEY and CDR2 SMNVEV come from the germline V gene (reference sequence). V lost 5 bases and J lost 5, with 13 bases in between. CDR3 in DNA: TGTGCCAGCAGTACCCGGCCCCCTCACGAGCAGTACTTC. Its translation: CASSTRPPHEQYF.

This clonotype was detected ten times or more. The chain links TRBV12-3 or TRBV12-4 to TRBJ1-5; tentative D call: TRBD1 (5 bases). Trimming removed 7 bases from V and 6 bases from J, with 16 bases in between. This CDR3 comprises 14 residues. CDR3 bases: TGTGCCAGCACATTCCCAGGGCAGGTTCAGCCCCAGCATTTT. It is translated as CASTFPGQVQPQHF.

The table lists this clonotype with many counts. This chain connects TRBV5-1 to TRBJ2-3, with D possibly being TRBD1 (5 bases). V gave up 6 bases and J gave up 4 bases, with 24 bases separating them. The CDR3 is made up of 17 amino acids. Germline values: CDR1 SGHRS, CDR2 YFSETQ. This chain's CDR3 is CASTSTRAGQSADTQYF. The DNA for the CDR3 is TGCGCCAGCACCTCTACCCGGGCAGGGCAGAGTGCAGATACGCAGTATTTT.

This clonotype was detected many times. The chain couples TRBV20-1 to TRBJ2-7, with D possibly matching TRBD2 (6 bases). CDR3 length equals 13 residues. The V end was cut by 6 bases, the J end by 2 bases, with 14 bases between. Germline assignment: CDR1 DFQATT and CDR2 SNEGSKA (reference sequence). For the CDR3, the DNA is TGCAGTGCCAACCACGGAGGGGCCTACGAGCAGTACTTC. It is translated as CSANHGGAYEQYF.

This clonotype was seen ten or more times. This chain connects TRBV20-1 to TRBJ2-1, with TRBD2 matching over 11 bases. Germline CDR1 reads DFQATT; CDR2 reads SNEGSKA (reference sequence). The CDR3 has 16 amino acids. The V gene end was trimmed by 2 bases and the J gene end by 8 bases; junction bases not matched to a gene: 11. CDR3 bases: TGCAGTGCTAGACCCCTTAGCGGGGGGGCATCAGATGAGCAGTTCTTC. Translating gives CSARPLSGGASDEQFF.

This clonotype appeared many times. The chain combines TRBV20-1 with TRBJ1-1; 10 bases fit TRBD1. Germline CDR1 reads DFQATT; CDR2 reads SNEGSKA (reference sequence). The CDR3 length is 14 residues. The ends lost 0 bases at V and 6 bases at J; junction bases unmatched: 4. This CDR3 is CSARETGGFAEAFF. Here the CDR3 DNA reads TGCAGTGCTAGAGAGACAGGGGGCTTCGCTGAAGCTTTCTTT.

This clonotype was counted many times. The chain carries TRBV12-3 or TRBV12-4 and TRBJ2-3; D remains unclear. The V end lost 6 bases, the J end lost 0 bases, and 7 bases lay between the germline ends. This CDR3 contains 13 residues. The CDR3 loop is CASRVLSTDTQYF. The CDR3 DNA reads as TGTGCCAGCAGAGTGTTGAGCACAGATACGCAGTATTTT.

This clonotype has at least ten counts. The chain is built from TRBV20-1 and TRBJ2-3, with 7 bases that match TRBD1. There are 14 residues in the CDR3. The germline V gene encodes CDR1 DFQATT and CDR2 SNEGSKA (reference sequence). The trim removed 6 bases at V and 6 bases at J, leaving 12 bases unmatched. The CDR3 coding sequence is TGCAGTGCCTACATGAGACAGGGCCATGATACGCAGTATTTT. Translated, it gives CSAYMRQGHDTQYF.

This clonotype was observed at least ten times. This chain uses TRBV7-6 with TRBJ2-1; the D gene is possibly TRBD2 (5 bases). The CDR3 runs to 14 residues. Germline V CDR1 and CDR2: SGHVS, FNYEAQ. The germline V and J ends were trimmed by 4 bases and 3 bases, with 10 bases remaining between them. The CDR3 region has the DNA TGTGCCAGCAGCTCCCGGGAAGGCTACAATGAGCAGTTCTTC. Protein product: CASSSREGYNEQFF.

CDR3 region: CASSHLAGGEQFF. The CDR3 DNA sequence: TGTGCCAGCAGCCATCTAGCGGGAGGGGAGCAGTTCTTC. The chain couples TRBV12-3 or TRBV12-4 to TRBJ2-1; 12 bases map to TRBD2. The CDR3 spans 13 residues. V shed 6 bases and J 10 bases; nucleotides not matched to a gene: 4.